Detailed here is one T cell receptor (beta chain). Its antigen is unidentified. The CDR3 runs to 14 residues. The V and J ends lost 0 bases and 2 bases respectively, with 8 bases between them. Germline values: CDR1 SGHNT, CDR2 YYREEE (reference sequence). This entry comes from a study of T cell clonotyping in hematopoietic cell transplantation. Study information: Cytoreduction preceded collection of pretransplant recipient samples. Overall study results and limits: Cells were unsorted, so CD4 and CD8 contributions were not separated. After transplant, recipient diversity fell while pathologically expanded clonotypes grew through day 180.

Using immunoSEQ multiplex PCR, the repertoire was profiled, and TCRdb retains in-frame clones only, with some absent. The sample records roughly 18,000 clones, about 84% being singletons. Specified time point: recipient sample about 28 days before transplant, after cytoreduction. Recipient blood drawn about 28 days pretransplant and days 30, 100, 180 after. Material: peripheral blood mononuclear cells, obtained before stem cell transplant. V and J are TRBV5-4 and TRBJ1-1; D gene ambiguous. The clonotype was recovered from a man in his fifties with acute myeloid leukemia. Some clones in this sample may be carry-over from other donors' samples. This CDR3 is CASSLDGPNTEAFF. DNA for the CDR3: TGTGCCAGCAGCTTGGATGGTCCAAACACTGAAGCTTTCTTT.